The rows below give T cell receptor beta chains drawn from one sample of a study of CD8 T cells in ankylosing spondylitis. TCRdb called the 5' RACE reads again in MiXCR, with one record for every CDR3 protein. In the table there are about 840,000 distinct CDR3 sequences, approximately 10% of which are singletons. The sequenced sample consisted of blood, either unsorted or a sorted T cell fraction (not recorded which). These receptors were collected from a male donor with ankylosing spondylitis. Both conserved end residues are part of each CDR3.

TRBV20-1 | CSASRRQGRADTQYF
TRBV7-7 | CASSLLPGQGGTQYF
TRBV20-1 | CSARDWLKETQYF
TRBV20-1 | CSARDSSGSPGELFF
TRBV7-2 | CASSPDTSSYNEQFF
TRBV27 | CASSFFPPRDYGYTF
TRBV5-6 | CASSILSGRYNEQFF
TRBV24-1 | CATKGGDTEAFF
TRBV7-2 | CASSLLGQSTEAFF
TRBV12-3/TRBV12-4 | CASSFMEDEQFF
TRBV20-1 | CSAEPPSGRNYEQYF
TRBV4-3 | CASSSYTNTEAFF
TRBV4-3 | CASSQAAVSYNEQFF
TRBV6-1 | CASSGTSGGRGYVDEQFF
TRBV20-1 | CSADLRWRYEQYF
TRBV7-9 | CASSLGGTTLRETQYF
TRBV30 | CAWNLGVSYEQYF
TRBV9 | CASSVDLGAYEQYF
TRBV6-2/TRBV6-3 | CASSERAYGYTF
TRBV7-2 | CASSLSTGTNEQYF
TRBV6-6 | CASTATSYSEQYF
TRBV5-1 | CASSVGGAEETQYF
TRBV6-5 | CASSYSEQDSGTEAFF
TRBV20-1 | CSATNPGQGSGEQYF
TRBV5-1 | CASSSTAGNEKLFF
TRBV7-6 | CASSYRSGSTTGELFF
TRBV4-2 | CASSLRGTEQFF
TRBV6-5 | CASSYWQGYGYTF
TRBV6-5 | CASSYIRTGLGYEQYF
TRBV21-1 | CASILSGTGVQETQYF
TRBV4-3 | CASSHIGEYGYTF
TRBV29-1 | CSVDRNNNEQFF
TRBV20-1 | CSATLAGTGELFF
TRBV5-1 | CASSFNSPSYNEQFF
TRBV5-1 | CASLGQGEKAFF
TRBV7-9 | CASSLTARDSPLHF
TRBV6-1 | CASRGTYRVTSPLHF
TRBV6-5 | CASSYFWTVSNQPQHF
TRBV18 | CASSPSGDNQPQHF
TRBV6-2/TRBV6-3 | CASSYSTETEKLFF
TRBV20-1 | CSAPSGRAKNIQYF
TRBV20-1 | CSARFPAGGPEAFF
TRBV5-1 | CASSSGTVKDTQYF
TRBV20-1 | CSATGREGPARYTDTQYF
TRBV30 | CAWSRGPLNGYTF
TRBV18 | CASSPSGQGYEKLFF
TRBV20-1 | CSAKDPSASTYEQYF
TRBV5-1 | CASSLVNPRFGKLFF
TRBV6-2/TRBV6-3 | CASSFSGSSYNSPLHF
TRBV7-3 | CASSFGQGMDTQYF
TRBV3-1 | CASSQDWTGSYEQYF
TRBV6-5 | CASSRHRGEKLFF
TRBV20-1 | CSASRSGEQYF
TRBV29-1 | CSVAVGGSPYEQYF
TRBV5-1 | CASSSGIGQGQETQYF
TRBV7-2 | CASSSKRGNYGYTF
TRBV20-1 | CSASGQGGDYEQYF
TRBV7-2 | CASSPAARPPDSVREQYF
TRBV5-4 | CASSQTPRNYNEQFF
TRBV4-1 | CASSIRDRDTDTQYF